What follows are 2 T cell receptor beta chains derived from one specimen sequenced in a study of blood T cell repertoires in COVID-19 (TCRdb year 2020). The receptor library was made with the immunoSEQ multiplex PCR assay. In its TCRdb copy, this immuneACCESS table keeps in-frame sequences only and misses some clones. Where compared with another copy, unresolved V genes explain less than half of these, and the others have no known cause. This sample lists around 300,000 clones; approximately 92% were detected once. The top ten clones comprise 1% to 1.3% of the sample. The sample was PBMCs or T cells enriched from blood (not recorded which). These receptors were collected from a woman under 40 who had recovered from COVID-19.

The chain couples TRBV7-9 to TRBJ1-2; the D gene is possibly TRBD1 (6 bases). Trimming pared 5 bases from V and 3 bases from J, leaving 16 bases between. The CDR3 extends over 15 amino acids. Germline V gene data show CDR1 as SEHNR and CDR2 as FQNEAQ (reference sequence). The chain's CDR3 is CASSPRGGPYYGYTF. In DNA form, the CDR3 reads TGTGCCAGCAGCCCACGAGGGGGACCATACTATGGCTACACCTTC.

The chain is built from TRBV15 and TRBJ2-7; 10 nucleotides match TRBD2. V shed 5 bases and J 2 bases; nucleotides not matched to a gene: 3. Germline CDR1 is LNHNV and CDR2 is YYDKDF (reference sequence). The CDR3 loop spans 14 amino acids. The CDR3, as DNA: TGTGCCACCAGCTTCGGGACTAGCGCCTACGAGCAGTACTTC. Amino acids: CATSFGTSAYEQYF.